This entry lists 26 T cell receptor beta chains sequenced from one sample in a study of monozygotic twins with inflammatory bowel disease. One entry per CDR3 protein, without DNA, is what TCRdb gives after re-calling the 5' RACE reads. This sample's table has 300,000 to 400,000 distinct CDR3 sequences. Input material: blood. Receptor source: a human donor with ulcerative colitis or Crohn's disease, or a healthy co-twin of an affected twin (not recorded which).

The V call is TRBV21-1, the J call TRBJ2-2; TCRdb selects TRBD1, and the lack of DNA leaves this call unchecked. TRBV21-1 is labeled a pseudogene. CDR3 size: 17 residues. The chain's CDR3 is CASIPGVRDTRSGELFF.

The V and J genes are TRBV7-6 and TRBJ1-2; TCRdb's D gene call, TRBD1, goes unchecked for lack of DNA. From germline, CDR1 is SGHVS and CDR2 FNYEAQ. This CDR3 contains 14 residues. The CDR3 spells CASSTGAANYGYTF.

The CDR3 is CASSQGPPTYQPQHF. The V call is TRBV3-1, the J call TRBJ1-5. Germline CDR1 reads LGHDT; CDR2 reads YNNKEL (reference sequence). CDR3 length: 15 amino acids.

The CDR3 reads CASSQSWGSPGELFF. The genes are TRBV4-1 and TRBJ2-2; TCRdb names TRBD2, which stays unverified in the absence of DNA. CDR1 MGHRA and CDR2 YSYEKL come from the germline V gene. The CDR3 is 15 amino acids.

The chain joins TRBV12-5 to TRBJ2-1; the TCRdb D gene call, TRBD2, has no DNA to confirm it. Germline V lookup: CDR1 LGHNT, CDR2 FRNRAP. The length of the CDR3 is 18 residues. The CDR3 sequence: CASGLALLSSGEYNEQFF.

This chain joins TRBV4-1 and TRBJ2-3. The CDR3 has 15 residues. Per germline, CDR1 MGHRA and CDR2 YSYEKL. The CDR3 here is CASSQGLAVTDTQYF.

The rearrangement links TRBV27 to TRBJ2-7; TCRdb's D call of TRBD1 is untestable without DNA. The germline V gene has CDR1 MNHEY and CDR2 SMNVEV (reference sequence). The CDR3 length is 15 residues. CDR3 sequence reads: CASSSRGQASYEQYF.

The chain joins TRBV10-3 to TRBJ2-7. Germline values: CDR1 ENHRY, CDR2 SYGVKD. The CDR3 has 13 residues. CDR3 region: CAIFAGGTYEQYF.

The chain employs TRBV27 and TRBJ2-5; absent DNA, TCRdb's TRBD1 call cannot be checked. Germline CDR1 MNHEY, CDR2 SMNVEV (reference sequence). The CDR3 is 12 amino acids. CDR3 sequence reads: CASSSGGETQYF.

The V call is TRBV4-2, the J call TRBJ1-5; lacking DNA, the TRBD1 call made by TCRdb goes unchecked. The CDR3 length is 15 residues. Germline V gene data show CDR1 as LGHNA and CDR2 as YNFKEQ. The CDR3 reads CASSQGTGHNQPQHF.

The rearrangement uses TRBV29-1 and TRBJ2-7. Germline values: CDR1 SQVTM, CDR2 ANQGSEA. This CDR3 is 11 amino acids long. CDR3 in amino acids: CSVGHSYEQYF.

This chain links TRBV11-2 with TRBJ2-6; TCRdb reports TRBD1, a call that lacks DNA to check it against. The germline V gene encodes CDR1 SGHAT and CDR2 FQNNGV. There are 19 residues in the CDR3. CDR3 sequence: CASSLEPPGKTSGANVLTF.

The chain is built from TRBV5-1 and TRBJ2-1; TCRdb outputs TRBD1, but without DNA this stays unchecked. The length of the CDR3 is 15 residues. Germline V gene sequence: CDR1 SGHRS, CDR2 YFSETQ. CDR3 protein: CASSPSESGWREQFF. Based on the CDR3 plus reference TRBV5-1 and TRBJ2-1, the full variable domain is KAGVTQTPRYLIKTRGQQVTLSCSPISGHRSVSWYQQTPGQGLQFLFEYFSETQRNKGNFPGRFSGRQFSNSRSEMNVSTLELGDSALYLCASSPSESGWREQFFGPGTRLTVL.

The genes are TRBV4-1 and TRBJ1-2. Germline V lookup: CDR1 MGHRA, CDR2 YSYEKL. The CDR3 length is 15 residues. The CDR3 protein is CASSQEYSAGYGYTF.

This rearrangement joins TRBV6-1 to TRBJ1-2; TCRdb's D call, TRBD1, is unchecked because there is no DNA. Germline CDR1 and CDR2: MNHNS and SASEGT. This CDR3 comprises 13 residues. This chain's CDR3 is CASSGGHNYGYTF.

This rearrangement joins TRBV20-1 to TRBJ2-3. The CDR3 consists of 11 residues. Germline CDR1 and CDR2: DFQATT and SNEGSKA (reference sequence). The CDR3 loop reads CSARGVDTQYF.

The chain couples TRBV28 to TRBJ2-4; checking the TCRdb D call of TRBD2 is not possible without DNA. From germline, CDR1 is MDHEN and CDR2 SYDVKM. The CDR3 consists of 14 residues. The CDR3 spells CASSFGGVKNIQYF.

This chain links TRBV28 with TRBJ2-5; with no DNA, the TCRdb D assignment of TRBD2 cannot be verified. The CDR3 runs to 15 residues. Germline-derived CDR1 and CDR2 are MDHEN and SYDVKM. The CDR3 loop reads CASAGAPSTLETQYF.

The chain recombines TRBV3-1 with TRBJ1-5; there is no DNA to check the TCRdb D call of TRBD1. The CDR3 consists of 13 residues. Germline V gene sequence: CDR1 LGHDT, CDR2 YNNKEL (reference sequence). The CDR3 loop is CASSRRGNQPQHF.

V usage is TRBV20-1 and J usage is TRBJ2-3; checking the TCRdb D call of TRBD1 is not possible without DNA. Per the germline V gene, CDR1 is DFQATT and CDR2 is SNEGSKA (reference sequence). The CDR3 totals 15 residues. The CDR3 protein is CSAPSLRGVADTQYF.

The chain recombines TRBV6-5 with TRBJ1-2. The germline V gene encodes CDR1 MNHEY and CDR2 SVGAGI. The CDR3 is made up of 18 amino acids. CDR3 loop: CASSYTHEGGSIYYGYTF.

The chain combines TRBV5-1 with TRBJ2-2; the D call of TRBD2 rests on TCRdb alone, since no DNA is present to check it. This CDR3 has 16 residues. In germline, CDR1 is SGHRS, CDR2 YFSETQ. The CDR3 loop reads CASSPRLAGNTGELFF.

The CDR3 is CASSGTAENQPQHF. The rearrangement joins TRBV18 to TRBJ1-5. Germline lookup yields CDR1 KGHSH and CDR2 LQKENI. The CDR3 consists of 14 residues.

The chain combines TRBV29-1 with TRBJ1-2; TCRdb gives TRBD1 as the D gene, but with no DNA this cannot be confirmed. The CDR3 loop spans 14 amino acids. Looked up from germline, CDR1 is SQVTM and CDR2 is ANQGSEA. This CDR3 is CSVEERDTIYGYTF.

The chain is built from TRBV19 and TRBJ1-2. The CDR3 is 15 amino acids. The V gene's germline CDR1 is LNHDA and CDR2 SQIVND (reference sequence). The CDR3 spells CASSIWTASLYGYTF.

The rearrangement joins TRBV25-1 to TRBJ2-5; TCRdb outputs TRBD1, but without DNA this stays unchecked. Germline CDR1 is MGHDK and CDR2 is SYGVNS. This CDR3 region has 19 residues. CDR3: CASSDSSSKADRLSETQYF.